The 26 T cell receptor beta chains below were found in one sample sequenced in a study of memory CD4+ T cells and cytomegalovirus serostatus. The sort gate was single viable CD3+CD4+CD8-CD45RO+ cells for memory CD4+ T cells. The method was immunoSEQ multiplex PCR; TCRdb's version includes in-frame clones alone and lacks a portion of them. This table has tens of thousands of clones, 76% appearing once. The sample was memory CD4+ T cells from blood. These receptor sequences come from an adult in good health and CMV-seronegative.

CDR3 in amino acids: CASSEGAGNFYEQYF. The CDR3 DNA is TGTGCCAGCAGTGAAGGGGCAGGGAATTTCTACGAGCAGTACTTC. The J gene is TRBJ2-7, the V gene TRBV6-1, with D perhaps matching TRBD1 (5 bases). This CDR3 has 15 amino acids. The V end was cut by 1 base, the J end by 3 bases, with 13 bases between. Germline V lookup: CDR1 MNHNS, CDR2 SASEGT.

V usage is TRBV27 and J usage is TRBJ2-1; D may match TRBD1 or TRBD2 (5 bases each). The length of the CDR3 is 16 residues. V lost 6 bases and J 4 bases, leaving 19 bases between the germline ends. CDR1 MNHEY and CDR2 SMNVEV come from the germline V gene (reference sequence). This chain's CDR3 is CASRQYGAEGYNEQFF. In DNA, the CDR3 is TGTGCCAGCAGGCAGTACGGGGCCGAGGGGTACAATGAGCAGTTCTTC.

This clone has more than one count but fewer than ten. V and J are TRBV6-5 and TRBJ2-7, with 9 positions matching TRBD1. There are 15 residues in the CDR3. The germline gives CDR1 MNHEY, CDR2 SVGAGI. V gave up 6 bases and J gave up 1 base; unmatched junction bases: 7. CDR3 sequence (DNA): TGTGCCAGCAGCATGGGACAGGGACCTTCCTACGAGCAGTACTTC. Its translation is CASSMGQGPSYEQYF.

This clone was seen a few times. The chain combines TRBV19 with TRBJ2-3, with 9 bases aligning to TRBD1. V gave up 4 bases and J gave up 6 bases; unmatched junction bases: 11. The CDR3 consists of 16 residues. The germline V gene encodes CDR1 LNHDA and CDR2 SQIVND (reference sequence). As DNA, the CDR3 is TGTGCCAGTAGTAGAAGTTGGGACAGGGCTGTCGATACGCAGTATTTT. Translation gives CASSRSWDRAVDTQYF.

Only one count was recorded for this clone. J is TRBJ1-2 and V is TRBV7-9, with D unclear. CDR1 is SEHNR and CDR2 is FQNEAQ in the germline V gene (reference sequence). The CDR3 spans 12 residues. V lost 3 bases and J lost 11, with 13 bases in between. The CDR3 sequence is CASSLVRTGYTF. In nucleotides, the CDR3 is TGTGCCAGCAGCTTGGTCCGGACGGGATACACCTTC.

This clone was observed a few times. The chain has TRBV28 and TRBJ1-2; 7 bases map to TRBD1. Germline V gene lookup returns CDR1 MDHEN and CDR2 SYDVKM. The CDR3 runs to 12 residues. V trimming: 4 bases; J trimming: 7 bases; junction bases outside the gene matches: 3. The CDR3 DNA reads TGTGCCAGCAGTTCAGCAGGGGGTGGCTACACCTTC. Residues: CASSSAGGGYTF.

This chain uses TRBV2 with TRBJ1-5; D is perhaps TRBD1 (5 bases). The CDR3 is 12 amino acids. The V gene lost 7 bases and the J gene lost 5 bases, with 9 bases spanning the gap. CDR1 and CDR2 from the germline V gene are SNHLY and FYNNEI. The CDR3 is CASTPGDQPQHF. CDR3 DNA sequence: TGTGCCAGCACCCCGGGGGATCAGCCCCAGCATTTT.

The rearrangement uses TRBV7-3 and TRBJ2-7, with 8 bases fitting TRBD1. The CDR3 runs to 12 residues. Trimming at V came to 4 bases and at J to 5 bases, leaving 1 base not matched to a gene. Per germline, CDR1 SGHTA and CDR2 FQGTGA. The CDR3: CASSSTGDEQYF. The CDR3 nucleotides read TGTGCCAGCAGCTCGACAGGGGACGAGCAGTACTTC.

The V and J genes are TRBV15 and TRBJ2-3; D not certain. This CDR3 spans 14 amino acids. Trimming cost V 2 bases and J 1 base, with 7 bases left between them. Germline CDR1 is LNHNV and CDR2 is YYDKDF (reference sequence). The CDR3 is CATSRQMGTDTQYF. Here the CDR3 DNA reads TGTGCCACCAGCAGACAGATGGGCACAGATACGCAGTATTTT. The complete variable domain, with remaining parts taken from reference TRBV15 and TRBJ2-3, reads DAMVIQNPRYQVTQFGKPVTLSCSQTLNHNVMYWYQQKSSQAPKLLFHYYDKDFNNEADTPDNFQSRRPNTSFCFLDIRSPGLGDTAMYLCATSRQMGTDTQYFGPGTRLTVL.

By its share, this clone is medium-sized (0.01 to 0.1%). This chain links TRBV6-5 with TRBJ1-1, with D possibly matching TRBD1 (6 bases). Trimming cost V 4 bases and J 2 bases, with 17 bases left between them. Germline CDR1 and CDR2: MNHEY and SVGAGI. This CDR3 has 16 amino acids. The CDR3 here is CASSSPIRTANTEAFF. CDR3 DNA: TGTGCCAGCAGTTCGCCGATAAGGACAGCAAACACTGAAGCTTTCTTT.

This clone was seen just once. The chain couples TRBV4-1 to TRBJ1-5, with 10 positions matching TRBD1. Trimming took 6 bases from V and 3 from J; bases not matched to a gene: 2. CDR3 length: 14 residues. The germline V gene encodes CDR1 MGHRA and CDR2 YSYEKL. The chain's CDR3 is CASRGQGPNQPQHF. The CDR3 DNA reads TGCGCCAGCAGGGGACAGGGGCCCAATCAGCCCCAGCATTTT.

V and J are TRBV27 and TRBJ1-3, with 9 bases fitting TRBD1. The V gene end was trimmed by 2 bases and the J gene end by 6 bases; junction bases not matched to a gene: 14. This CDR3 has 18 residues. Germline V gene data show CDR1 as MNHEY and CDR2 as SMNVEV (reference sequence). The CDR3 region has the DNA TGTGCCAGCAGTTTACTCATTCACCTCCGGGACAGGGTAAACACCATATATTTT. Its protein is CASSLLIHLRDRVNTIYF.

This clone has just a few counts. Other DNA sequences in the same sample also yield this CDR3. The chain recombines TRBV28 with TRBJ1-5; 8 positions match TRBD1. CDR1 is MDHEN, CDR2 SYDVKM, per germline. V lost 5 bases and J lost 3; bases outside the gene matches: 6. The CDR3 has 15 residues. CDR3 sequence reads: CASSRQGRSNQPQHF. The DNA for the CDR3 is TGTGCCAGCAGTCGACAGGGGAGGTCCAATCAGCCCCAGCATTTT.

The CDR3 DNA is TGTGCCACCTCGGACAGGGGGCTTAATAATGAAAAACTGTTTTTT. This codes for CATSDRGLNNEKLFF. The rearrangement uses TRBV19 and TRBJ1-4; 11 bases fit TRBD1. CDR3 length: 15 amino acids. Trimming cost V 10 bases and J 4 bases; bases outside gene matches: 8. Germline V gene lookup returns CDR1 LNHDA and CDR2 SQIVND (reference sequence).

The chain employs TRBV6-5 and TRBJ2-7, with a weak D call TRBD2 (6 bases). This CDR3 is 14 amino acids long. V lost 8 bases and J lost 0, with 14 bases in between. Germline V gives CDR1 MNHEY, CDR2 SVGAGI. The CDR3 spells CASRRGTDSYEQYF. The CDR3 DNA is TGTGCCAGCCGTCGGGGGACGGACTCCTACGAGCAGTACTTC.

The rearrangement links TRBV5-4 to TRBJ1-1; possible D gene TRBD1, 5 bases. Germline CDR1 is SGHNT and CDR2 is YYREEE (reference sequence). V lost 0 bases to trimming and J lost 0 bases, with 15 bases between them. This CDR3 contains 17 residues. Written as DNA, the CDR3 is TGTGCCAGCAGCTTGGGGGCAGGGCTCCCCATGAACACTGAAGCTTTCTTT. Amino acids: CASSLGAGLPMNTEAFF.

The CDR3 region is CASRRGSGNTIYF. The CDR3 region has the DNA TGTGCCAGTAGAAGGGGCTCTGGAAACACCATATATTTT. This rearrangement joins TRBV19 to TRBJ1-3; the D gene is possibly TRBD1 (5 bases). CDR1 LNHDA and CDR2 SQIVND come from the germline V gene (reference sequence). The CDR3 is 13 amino acids. V was shortened by 6 bases and J by 0 bases, with 6 bases between the two germline ends.

The chain links TRBV21-1 to TRBJ2-7; the D segment call TRBD1 is taken from the table without a DNA check. TRBV21-1 is a documented pseudogene. The CDR3 is 15 amino acids. CDR3 DNA sequence: TGTGCCAGCAGCAAAGGGGGCAGGGTGTCCCACGAGCAGTACTTC. The encoded protein is CASSKGGRVSHEQYF.

This chain links TRBV27 with TRBJ1-2; 8 bases map to TRBD1. Germline lookup yields CDR1 MNHEY and CDR2 SMNVEV (reference sequence). Germline trimming cut 5 bases from V and 2 bases from J; bases unmatched to any gene: 13. This CDR3 has 17 residues. CDR3 nucleotides: TGTGCCAGCAGTGACGCTTATCTGGCAGGGGGCAACTATGGCTACACCTTC. This sequence encodes CASSDAYLAGGNYGYTF.

V is TRBV10-3 and J is TRBJ2-7; 7 positions match TRBD1. From germline, CDR1 is ENHRY and CDR2 SYGVKD. Unmatched junction bases numbered 7, after V lost 8 bases and J lost 3 bases. This CDR3 has 13 amino acids. The CDR3 sequence: CAIRGQEDYEQYF. CDR3 bases: TGTGCCATCCGAGGACAGGAGGACTACGAGCAGTACTTC.

J is TRBJ1-2 and V is TRBV28; TRBD1 agrees at 9 bases. CDR1 is MDHEN, CDR2 SYDVKM, per germline. After removal of 5 bases from V and 3 bases from J, the junction contained 7 bases not matched to a gene. The CDR3 covers 15 residues. The DNA of the CDR3 is TGTGCCAGCAGTCGAACAGGGGGCGCATACTATGGCTACACCTTC. Its translation: CASSRTGGAYYGYTF.

The chain has TRBV30 and TRBJ1-1, with D uncertain. Germline lookup yields CDR1 GTSNPN and CDR2 SVGIG (reference sequence). The V end was cut by 0 bases, the J end by 0 bases, with 8 bases between. The CDR3 loop spans 14 amino acids. The CDR3 coding sequence is TGTGCCTGGAGTGTATCGGAGTTGAACACTGAAGCTTTCTTT. Translation: CAWSVSELNTEAFF. Using reference TRBV30 and TRBJ1-1 for the parts outside the CDR3, the full variable domain is SQTIHQWPATLVQPVGSPLSLECTVEGTSNPNLYWYRQAAGRGLQLLFYSVGIGQISSEVPQNLSASRPQDRQFILSSKKLLLSDSGFYLCAWSVSELNTEAFFGQGTRLTVV.

This clone was seen just once. The chain has TRBV7-2 and TRBJ2-3; D possibly uses TRBD1 or TRBD2 (7 bases each). Germline CDR1 SGHTA, CDR2 FQGNSA. V shed 2 bases and J shed 5 bases, with 11 bases lying between them. The CDR3 is 14 amino acids. The CDR3 coding sequence is TGTGCCAGCAGCTTACAGGGGGGGATAGATACGCAGTATTTT. It codes for CASSLQGGIDTQYF.

This clone was seen once. CDR3 in DNA: TGTGCCAGCAGTTACGGGGAGGTGGGAACCTACGAGCAGTACTTC. The encoded protein is CASSYGEVGTYEQYF. This rearrangement joins TRBV6-6 to TRBJ2-7; possible D gene TRBD2, 6 bases. V was pared by 2 bases and J by 2 bases, with 13 bases between. The CDR3 consists of 15 residues. Germline lookup yields CDR1 MNHNY and CDR2 SVGAGI (reference sequence).

This sequence joins TRBV2 and TRBJ2-7; perhaps TRBD1 as D (5 bases). Trimming left V 2 bases short and J 6 bases short, with 14 bases between. Per the germline V gene, CDR1 is SNHLY and CDR2 is FYNNEI. This CDR3 has 14 residues. Here the CDR3 reads CASSEWYQGGEQYF. In nucleotides, the CDR3 is TGTGCCAGCAGTGAATGGTATCAGGGCGGCGAGCAGTACTTC.

The rearrangement uses TRBV30 and TRBJ1-2; maybe TRBD1 (5 bases). The V end lost 4 bases, the J end lost 1 base, and 16 bases lay between the germline ends. There are 15 residues in the CDR3. Germline values: CDR1 GTSNPN, CDR2 SVGIG (reference sequence). CDR3 in amino acids: CAWTPQGILNYGYTF. The DNA for the CDR3 is TGTGCCTGGACGCCGCAGGGTATCCTTAACTATGGCTACACCTTC. Using reference TRBV30 and TRBJ1-2 for the parts outside the CDR3, the full variable domain is SQTIHQWPATLVQPVGSPLSLECTVEGTSNPNLYWYRQAAGRGLQLLFYSVGIGQISSEVPQNLSASRPQDRQFILSSKKLLLSDSGFYLCAWTPQGILNYGYTFGSGTRLTVV.